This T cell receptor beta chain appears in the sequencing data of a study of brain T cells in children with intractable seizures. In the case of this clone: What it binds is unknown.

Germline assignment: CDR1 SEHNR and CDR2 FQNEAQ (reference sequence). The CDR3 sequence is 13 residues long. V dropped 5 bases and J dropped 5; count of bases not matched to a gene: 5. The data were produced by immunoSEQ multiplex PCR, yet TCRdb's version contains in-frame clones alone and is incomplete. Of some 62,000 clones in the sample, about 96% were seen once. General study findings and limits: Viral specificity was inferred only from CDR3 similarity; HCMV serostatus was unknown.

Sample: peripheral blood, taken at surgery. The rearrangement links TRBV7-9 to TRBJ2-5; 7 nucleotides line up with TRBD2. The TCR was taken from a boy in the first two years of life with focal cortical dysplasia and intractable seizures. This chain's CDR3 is CASSLTSAETQYF. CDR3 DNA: TGTGCCAGCAGCCTAACTAGCGCGGAGACCCAGTACTTC. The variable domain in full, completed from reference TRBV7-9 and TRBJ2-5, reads DTGVSQNPRHKITKRGQNVTFRCDPISEHNRLYWYRQTLGQGPEFLTYFQNEAQLEKSRLLSDRFSAERPKGSFSTLEIQRTEQGDSAMYLCASSLTSAETQYFGPGTRLLVL.